These 18 T cell receptor beta chains share one sample of origin, sequenced in a study of long-term antiretroviral therapy in people with HIV. Investigators performed immunoSEQ version v3.0 at survey level. Repertoires were generated with immunoSEQ multiplex PCR, while TCRdb's copy carries only in-frame clones and drops some. The sample records 25,000 to 35,000 clones, over 80% being singletons. The material was unsorted PBMCs, obtained 3.2 years before starting antiretroviral therapy. These receptor sequences come from a man between 50 and 59 years old with HIV.

This clone was detected once. This chain uses TRBV19 with TRBJ2-7; 15 bases align to TRBD2. Trimming took 6 bases from V and 5 from J; bases not matched to a gene: 8. The length of the CDR3 is 16 residues. From germline, CDR1 is LNHDA and CDR2 SQIVND (reference sequence). CDR3 residues: CASSPWTSGRADEQYF. The CDR3, as DNA: TGTGCCAGTAGCCCATGGACTAGCGGGAGGGCCGACGAGCAGTACTTC.

The sample holds a few counts of this clone. CDR3 loop: CASSFGTGVNTEAFF. In DNA, the CDR3 is TGTGCCAGCAGTTTCGGGACAGGGGTGAACACTGAAGCTTTCTTT. The gene calls are TRBV6-1 and TRBJ1-1, with 10 bases lining up with TRBD1. This CDR3 is 15 amino acids long. With V trimmed by 5 bases and J by 0 bases, 3 bases remained unmatched. The germline V gene encodes CDR1 MNHNS and CDR2 SASEGT.

The rearrangement joins TRBV19 to TRBJ1-1, with TRBD1 as a possible D gene (5 bases). Germline V lookup: CDR1 LNHDA, CDR2 SQIVND (reference sequence). V shed 3 bases and J shed 2 bases, with 16 bases lying between them. The CDR3 length is 16 residues. Here the CDR3 reads CASSMQPGEFNTEAFF. For the CDR3, the DNA is TGTGCCAGTAGTATGCAGCCGGGGGAGTTTAACACTGAAGCTTTCTTT. The entire variable domain, with the rest obtained from reference TRBV19 and TRBJ1-1, is as follows: DGGITQSPKYLFRKEGQNVTLSCEQNLNHDAMYWYRQDPGQGLRLIYYSQIVNDFQKGDIAEGYSVSREKKESFPLTVTSAQKNPTAFYLCASSMQPGEFNTEAFFGQGTRLTVV.

The rearrangement links TRBV27 to TRBJ1-2, with TRBD1 matching 7 bases. The germline CDR1 and CDR2 sequences are MNHEY and SMNVEV (reference sequence). CDR3 length equals 17 residues. The V and J ends lost 5 bases and 7 bases, in that order; junction bases with no gene match: 19. This chain's CDR3 is CASSRWRQGALEAGYTF. In DNA form, the CDR3 reads TGTGCCAGCAGTCGCTGGAGACAGGGTGCCCTTGAGGCTGGCTACACCTTC.

The chain links TRBV28 to TRBJ1-2; perhaps TRBD1 as D (6 bases). V lost 6 bases and J 4 bases, leaving 9 bases between the germline ends. Germline CDR1 and CDR2: MDHEN and SYDVKM. The length of the CDR3 is 12 residues. CDR3: CASSTGTYGYTF. The CDR3 nucleotides read TGTGCCAGCAGCACAGGGACCTATGGCTACACCTTC.

This chain links TRBV5-1 with TRBJ1-1; the match to TRBD1 covers 7 bases. Per germline, CDR1 SGHRS and CDR2 YFSETQ. V dropped 2 bases and J dropped 11; count of bases not matched to a gene: 9. This CDR3 comprises 13 residues. The CDR3 nucleotides read TGCGCCAGCAGCTTCCGGGACAGCCTTGGGGCTTTCTTT. Its translation is CASSFRDSLGAFF.

The chain employs TRBV6-5 and TRBJ2-1; D gene unclear. The germline V and J ends were trimmed by 5 bases and 6 bases, with 8 bases remaining between them. Germline-derived CDR1 and CDR2 are MNHEY and SVGAGI. This CDR3 is 12 amino acids long. CDR3 bases: TGTGCCAGCAGTGATCTAGGCAATGAGCAGTTCTTC. Its protein product is CASSDLGNEQFF.

The V call is TRBV18, the J call TRBJ2-5, with D unresolved. CDR1 is KGHSH and CDR2 is LQKENI in the germline V gene. CDR3 length: 13 residues. V gave up 6 bases and J gave up 7 bases, with 15 bases separating them. In DNA, the CDR3 is TGTGCCAGCTCCCTCGACACGGCAAGGACCCAGTACTTC. This translates into CASSLDTARTQYF.

The chain joins TRBV5-1 to TRBJ2-2, with D tentatively TRBD1 or TRBD2 (5 bases each). The CDR3 contains 15 residues. The V gene lost 4 bases and the J gene lost 3 bases, with 13 bases spanning the gap. Germline V gives CDR1 SGHRS, CDR2 YFSETQ. CDR3 protein: CASSEGTSYTGELFF. The CDR3 bases are TGCGCCAGCAGCGAGGGGACCTCGTACACCGGGGAGCTGTTTTTT. Full variable domain (outside the CDR3, taken from reference TRBV5-1 and TRBJ2-2): KAGVTQTPRYLIKTRGQQVTLSCSPISGHRSVSWYQQTPGQGLQFLFEYFSETQRNKGNFPGRFSGRQFSNSRSEMNVSTLELGDSALYLCASSEGTSYTGELFFGEGSRLTVL.

The genes are TRBV19 and TRBJ2-2; 8 bases are a match to TRBD1. The CDR3 extends over 15 amino acids. J lost 1 base, V lost 8 bases, and 6 bases had no gene match. Germline V gene lookup returns CDR1 LNHDA and CDR2 SQIVND (reference sequence). The CDR3 protein is CASAGQGGNTGELFF. The CDR3, as DNA: TGTGCCAGTGCCGGACAGGGCGGGAACACCGGGGAGCTGTTTTTT.

In this sample, this clone turned up once. This sequence joins TRBV6-1 and TRBJ1-5; D gene unclear. The V end lost 0 bases, the J end lost 3 bases, and 18 bases lay between the germline ends. Looked up from germline, CDR1 is MNHNS and CDR2 is SASEGT. The CDR3 spans 18 residues. The CDR3 bases are TGTGCCAGCAGTGAAGCTGGGGTAGGGTGGGTGAACAATCAGCCCCAGCATTTT. Protein sequence: CASSEAGVGWVNNQPQHF.

DNA of the CDR3: TGTGCCAGCAGCTTAGCCACTGGACTAGCTGGTGAGCAGTACTTC. Amino acids: CASSLATGLAGEQYF. The rearrangement links TRBV7-2 to TRBJ2-7; the match to TRBD2 covers 8 bases. In germline, CDR1 is SGHTA, CDR2 FQGNSA. The CDR3 extends over 15 amino acids. The V segment lost 0 bases and the J segment 7 bases; nucleotides outside the gene matches: 8.

The rearrangement links TRBV19 to TRBJ1-5, with D hard to call. Trimming cost V 2 bases and J 6 bases, with 5 bases left between them. Germline lookup yields CDR1 LNHDA and CDR2 SQIVND (reference sequence). The CDR3 covers 12 residues. The CDR3 region is CASSILGQPQHF. The CDR3 coding sequence is TGTGCCAGTAGTATACTTGGTCAGCCCCAGCATTTT.

The chain couples TRBV5-4 to TRBJ2-3; the D is unclear. The CDR3 totals 14 residues. Trimming took off 0 bases at V and 2 bases at J, with 7 bases between the two ends. Germline values: CDR1 SGHNT, CDR2 YYREEE (reference sequence). CDR3 nucleotide sequence: TGTGCCAGCAGCTTGGACAGACCCACAGATACGCAGTATTTT. It yields the protein CASSLDRPTDTQYF.

The chain uses TRBV4-1 and TRBJ2-3; D is perhaps TRBD1 or TRBD2 (5 bases each). V was pared by 3 bases and J by 0 bases, with 10 bases between. The CDR3 sequence is 15 residues long. Germline CDR1 reads MGHRA; CDR2 reads YSYEKL. The CDR3 coding sequence is TGCGCCAGCAGCCAGTGGGACCGTAGCACAGATACGCAGTATTTT. Its translation is CASSQWDRSTDTQYF.

The chain carries TRBV7-9 and TRBJ2-7, with D perhaps TRBD2 (6 bases). Germline CDR1 is SEHNR and CDR2 is FQNEAQ (reference sequence). V was cut by 1 base and J by 2 bases, with 12 bases left in between. The CDR3 spans 15 residues. The DNA for the CDR3 is TGTGCCAGCAGCTTAGTCGCGGGAACCGCCTACGAGCAGTACTTC. This encodes CASSLVAGTAYEQYF.

The V and J genes are TRBV4-1 and TRBJ2-7; D is tentatively TRBD1 or TRBD2 (5 bases each). V dropped 6 bases and J dropped 9 bases, with 18 bases sitting between them. This CDR3 has 13 residues. In germline, CDR1 is MGHRA, CDR2 YSYEKL. CDR3 nucleotides: TGCGCCAGCAGTCCTCTTGTGGGGGAAAGGCAGTACTTC. This encodes CASSPLVGERQYF.

This chain connects TRBV28 to TRBJ2-7, with 8 bases lining up with TRBD1. V shed 7 bases, J shed 12 bases, and the junction held 11 bases outside the gene matches. Germline V CDR1 and CDR2: MDHEN, SYDVKM. The CDR3 is 12 residues long. CDR3 in amino acids: CASMQTGALPYF. DNA for the CDR3: TGTGCCAGCATGCAGACAGGGGCTTTACCGTACTTC.